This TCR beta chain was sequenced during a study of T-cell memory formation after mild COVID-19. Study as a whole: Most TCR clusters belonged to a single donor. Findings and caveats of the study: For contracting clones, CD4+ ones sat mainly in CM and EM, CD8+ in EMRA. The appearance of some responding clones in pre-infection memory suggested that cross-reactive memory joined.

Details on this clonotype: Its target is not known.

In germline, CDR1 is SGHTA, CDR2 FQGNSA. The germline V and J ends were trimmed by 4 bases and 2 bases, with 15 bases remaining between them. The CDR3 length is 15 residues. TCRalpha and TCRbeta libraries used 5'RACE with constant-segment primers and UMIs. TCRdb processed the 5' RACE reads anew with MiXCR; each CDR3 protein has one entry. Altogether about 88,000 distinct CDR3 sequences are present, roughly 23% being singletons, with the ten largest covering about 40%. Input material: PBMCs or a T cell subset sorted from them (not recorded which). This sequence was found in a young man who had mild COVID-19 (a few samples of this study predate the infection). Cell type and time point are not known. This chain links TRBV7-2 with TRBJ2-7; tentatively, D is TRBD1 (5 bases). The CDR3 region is CASSCYRHPTYEQYV. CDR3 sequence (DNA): TGTGCCAGCAGCTGCTACAGGCACCCGACCTACGAGCAGTACGTC.